Below are 13 T cell receptor beta chains sequenced from a single sample in a study of T cell repertoires in cytomegalovirus infection. TCRdb reanalysed the reads using MiXCR and keeps one entry per CDR3 protein. The sample consists of roughly 200,000 distinct CDR3 sequences, 17% of them appearing once. Sequencing used CD8+ T cells from PBMCs. The receptor source for this set is a human donor in good health (CMV status not recorded). Some clones in this sample may be carry-over from other donors' samples.

In nucleotides, the CDR3 is TGTGCCTGGAGTCCCGGACAGGGGGCCTACGAGCAGTACTTC. Its translation is CAWSPGQGAYEQYF. V usage is TRBV30 and J usage is TRBJ2-7; TRBD1 matches at 10 bases. The CDR3 runs 14 residues. Germline V lookup: CDR1 GTSNPN, CDR2 SVGIG (reference sequence). V dropped 2 bases and J dropped 2; count of bases not matched to a gene: 3.

This clonotype was seen more than once but under ten times. This chain joins TRBV20-1 and TRBJ1-2; D ambiguous. The length of the CDR3 is 14 residues. The V end lost 1 base, the J end lost 3 bases, and 12 bases lay between the germline ends. The germline gives CDR1 DFQATT, CDR2 SNEGSKA (reference sequence). This chain's CDR3 is CSARVGGSHYGYTF. CDR3 bases: TGCAGTGCTAGAGTTGGTGGGAGTCACTATGGCTACACCTTC.

This CDR3 reads CASSAVEGLSYNEQFF. The CDR3 coding sequence is TGTGCCAGCAGCGCAGTGGAGGGGCTATCCTACAATGAGCAGTTCTTC. The V call is TRBV7-9, the J call TRBJ2-1, with TRBD2 as a possible D gene (6 bases). The V and J ends lost 5 bases and 1 base respectively, with 15 bases between them. CDR1 and CDR2 (germline): SEHNR, FQNEAQ (reference sequence). This CDR3 spans 16 amino acids. Using reference TRBV7-9 and TRBJ2-1 for the parts outside the CDR3, the full variable domain is DTGVSQNPRHKITKRGQNVTFRCDPISEHNRLYWYRQTLGQGPEFLTYFQNEAQLEKSRLLSDRFSAERPKGSFSTLEIQRTEQGDSAMYLCASSAVEGLSYNEQFFGPGTRLTVL.

V usage is TRBV12-3 or TRBV12-4 and J usage is TRBJ2-2, with no clear D. V was cut by 5 bases and J by 6 bases, with 13 bases left in between. This CDR3 has 14 amino acids. CDR3 coding DNA: TGTGCCAGCAGTCTCTCTATTGGCGCCGGGGAGCTGTTTTTT. It translates to CASSLSIGAGELFF.

This clonotype was seen a handful of times. The genes are TRBV7-9 and TRBJ2-7; tentatively, D is TRBD2 (7 bases). Germline loops: CDR1 SEHNR, CDR2 FQNEAQ (reference sequence). This CDR3 has 16 amino acids. V was clipped by 10 bases and J by 2 bases, with 24 bases between them. CDR3 sequence reads: CATGGGGTEDPYEQYF. Written as DNA, the CDR3 is TGTGCCACGGGGGGAGGGGGGACCGAAGATCCCTACGAGCAGTACTTC. The full variable domain, in which reference TRBV7-9 and TRBJ2-7 provide the parts outside the CDR3, is DTGVSQNPRHKITKRGQNVTFRCDPISEHNRLYWYRQTLGQGPEFLTYFQNEAQLEKSRLLSDRFSAERPKGSFSTLEIQRTEQGDSAMYLCATGGGGTEDPYEQYFGPGTRLTVT.

The chain couples TRBV12-3 or TRBV12-4 to TRBJ1-1, with D unclear. V was trimmed by 4 bases and J by 0 bases, leaving 12 bases between them. The CDR3 runs to 15 residues. CDR3 in amino acids: CASSSWESMNTEAFF. In nucleotides, the CDR3 is TGTGCCAGCAGTTCATGGGAGTCCATGAACACTGAAGCTTTCTTT.

The chain couples TRBV28 to TRBJ2-7; D may be TRBD1 (6 bases). Per the germline V gene, CDR1 is MDHEN and CDR2 is SYDVKM. The length of the CDR3 is 13 residues. Trimming removed 6 bases from V and 3 bases from J, with 12 bases in between. Here the CDR3 DNA reads TGTGCCAGCAGAACCGGGACAAACTACGAGCAGTACTTC. Protein sequence: CASRTGTNYEQYF.

In this sample, this clonotype turned up many times. The J gene is TRBJ2-1, the V gene TRBV11-1; D not certain. Trimming left V 4 bases short and J 4 bases short, with 14 bases between. CDR1 is SGHAT and CDR2 is FQDESV in the germline V gene (reference sequence). CDR3 size: 15 residues. The chain's CDR3 is CASSSLAEVYNEQFF. The DNA of the CDR3 is TGTGCCAGCAGCTCACTGGCGGAAGTTTACAATGAGCAGTTCTTC. The full variable domain, its missing parts supplied by reference TRBV11-1 and TRBJ2-1, is EAEVAQSPRYKITEKSQAVAFWCDPISGHATLYWYRQILGQGPELLVQFQDESVVDDSQLPKDRFSAERLKGVDSTLKIQPAELGDSAMYLCASSSLAEVYNEQFFGPGTRLTVL.

This clonotype was found a few times. This chain joins TRBV29-1 and TRBJ2-3; weak D call: TRBD1 (6 bases). Germline-derived CDR1 and CDR2 are SQVTM and ANQGSEA. The CDR3 extends over 15 amino acids. The V and J ends lost 0 bases and 4 bases respectively, with 14 bases between them. In nucleotides, the CDR3 is TGCAGCGTTGAAGATAGGGGGTCGAGGGCAGATACGCAGTATTTT. This gives the protein CSVEDRGSRADTQYF.

This clonotype was picked up one time. At one end the junction does not follow the germline gene, possibly because of a read error. This sequence joins TRBV28 and TRBJ1-1, with D unresolved. The CDR3 is 14 amino acids. Germline CDR1 reads MDHEN; CDR2 reads SYDVKM. The CDR3 here is CAISPPRGSPEAFF. The CDR3 region has the DNA TGTGCCATCAGTCCCCCTCGAGGTTCCCCTGAAGCTTTCTTT.

This clonotype was observed a few times. The rearrangement joins TRBV7-9 to TRBJ2-5, with 11 bases identical to TRBD2. J gave up 2 bases and V 4 bases, and 6 bases lay outside the gene matches. Germline assignment: CDR1 SEHNR and CDR2 FQNEAQ (reference sequence). This CDR3 contains 16 residues. This chain's CDR3 is CASSSRLAGFQETQYF. The CDR3 coding sequence is TGTGCCAGCAGCTCCCGACTAGCGGGGTTTCAAGAGACCCAGTACTTC.

The chain recombines TRBV7-6 with TRBJ2-5; D is uncertain. Germline V gives CDR1 SGHVS, CDR2 FNYEAQ. V gave up 5 bases and J gave up 1 base, with 17 bases separating them. CDR3 size: 16 residues. The CDR3 loop is CASSAPLGSLQETQYF. CDR3 bases: TGTGCCAGCAGCGCCCCCTTAGGTAGCCTCCAAGAGACCCAGTACTTC.

This clonotype appeared a few times. V and J are TRBV6-8 and TRBJ1-1; D not certain. Trimming took off 0 bases at V and 8 bases at J, with 10 bases between the two ends. Germline lookup yields CDR1 MNHGY and CDR2 SAAAGT. The CDR3 is 13 amino acids. The CDR3 DNA reads TGTGCCAGCAGTTACTCGCACATTCCCGAAGCTTTCTTT. Protein: CASSYSHIPEAFF.